The 19 T cell receptor beta chains below were found in one sample sequenced in a study of blood T cell repertoires in COVID-19. Libraries were prepared by immunoSEQ multiplex PCR; TCRdb keeps only in-frame clonotypes and omits some of them. The data show under 200,000 clones, approximately 86% seen once. The material sequenced was peripheral blood. These receptors originate from a woman at least 80 years old with COVID-19, enrolled during active disease.

V is TRBV5-1 and J is TRBJ1-5, with D maybe TRBD1 (5 bases). V was pared by 1 base and J by 6 bases, with 11 bases between. Germline V gene lookup returns CDR1 SGHRS and CDR2 YFSETQ. The CDR3 spans 14 residues. As DNA, the CDR3 is TGCGCCAGCAGCTTGTTTTCCCAGGGTCAGCCCCAGCATTTT. Protein product: CASSLFSQGQPQHF.

This clone was recorded once. The chain is built from TRBV2 and TRBJ1-4, with 8 bases that match TRBD1. The CDR3 totals 15 residues. Germline V gene sequence: CDR1 SNHLY, CDR2 FYNNEI. V lost 5 bases and J lost 4; bases outside the gene matches: 6. CDR3 region: CASSFDRGDNEKLFF. CDR3 nucleotide sequence: TGTGCCAGCAGTTTTGACAGGGGAGATAATGAAAAACTGTTTTTT. The whole variable domain, remainder taken from reference TRBV2 and TRBJ1-4, is EPEVTQTPSHQVTQMGQEVILRCVPISNHLYFYWYRQILGQKVEFLVSFYNNEISEKSEIFDDQFSVERPDGSNFTLKIRSTKLEDSAMYFCASSFDRGDNEKLFFGSGTQLSVL.

V usage is TRBV6-4 and J usage is TRBJ2-6; 7 bases fit TRBD1. The CDR3 totals 16 residues. CDR1 is MRHNA and CDR2 is SNTAGT in the germline V gene. Germline trimming cut 5 bases from V and 0 bases from J; bases unmatched to any gene: 4. The CDR3 DNA is TGTGCCAGCAGTCGGGACAGACTCTCTGGGGCCAACGTCCTGACTTTC. It translates to CASSRDRLSGANVLTF.

This chain links TRBV27 with TRBJ1-2, with D perhaps TRBD1 (5 bases). Germline lookup yields CDR1 MNHEY and CDR2 SMNVEV (reference sequence). The CDR3 loop spans 14 amino acids. Deletions cut 3 bases from V and 4 bases from J, with 12 bases between. CDR3 in amino acids: CASSLNRGGYGYTF. In DNA, the CDR3 is TGTGCCAGCAGTTTGAATAGGGGAGGCTATGGCTACACCTTC.

V gene TRBV9 combines with J gene TRBJ1-3; tentative D call: TRBD1 (6 bases). The CDR3 is 15 residues long. Germline CDR1 reads SGDLS; CDR2 reads YYNGEE. V lost 0 bases to trimming and J lost 4 bases, with 11 bases between them. The CDR3 spells CASSVATGPGNTIYF. As DNA, the CDR3 is TGTGCCAGCAGCGTAGCGACAGGACCGGGAAACACCATATATTTT.

The rearrangement uses TRBV9 and TRBJ1-2; 8 positions match TRBD1. The CDR3 sequence is 14 residues long. Germline-derived CDR1 and CDR2 are SGDLS and YYNGEE. V lost 4 bases to trimming and J lost 4 bases; unmatched junction nucleotides: 6. CDR3 bases: TGTGCCAGCAGCCCCGGACAGGGTCCCTATGGCTACACCTTC. It encodes CASSPGQGPYGYTF.

The CDR3 coding sequence is TGTGCCAGCAGACAGATAAGCGGTAGCTCCTACAATGAGCAGTTCTTC. Translated, it gives CASRQISGSSYNEQFF. The rearrangement links TRBV3-1 (or the pseudogene TRBV3-2) to TRBJ2-1, with D tentatively TRBD2 (5 bases). V gave up 6 bases and J gave up 0 bases, with 15 bases separating them. CDR3 length equals 16 residues. CDR1 and CDR2 from the germline V gene are LGHDT and YNNKEL (reference sequence).

The V and J genes are TRBV2 and TRBJ2-3; 9 bases agree with TRBD1. The J segment lost 4 bases and the V segment lost 7 bases, leaving 12 bases of the junction unmatched. Germline values: CDR1 SNHLY, CDR2 FYNNEI. CDR3 length: 16 amino acids. The CDR3 sequence is CASTVGQGGEADTQYF. CDR3 nucleotide sequence: TGTGCCAGCACCGTGGGACAGGGAGGGGAAGCAGATACGCAGTATTTT.

The chain combines TRBV9 with TRBJ2-1; perhaps TRBD2 as D (6 bases). CDR3 length: 13 residues. Trimming stripped 3 bases from V and 9 bases from J, with 13 bases between. CDR1 SGDLS and CDR2 YYNGEE come from the germline V gene. CDR3 sequence reads: CASSAGLRGEQFF. CDR3 bases: TGTGCCAGCAGCGCGGGACTCCGGGGTGAGCAGTTCTTC.

V usage is TRBV6-1 and J usage is TRBJ1-5; no definite D call. Trimming took off 0 bases at V and 8 bases at J, with 8 bases between the two ends. Germline V gene lookup returns CDR1 MNHNS and CDR2 SASEGT. The CDR3 covers 13 residues. The CDR3 is CASSEAGGEPQHF. The CDR3 bases are TGTGCCAGCAGTGAAGCGGGCGGGGAGCCCCAGCATTTT.

V gene TRBV9 combines with J gene TRBJ1-1; D is undetermined. CDR1 and CDR2 from the germline V gene are SGDLS and YYNGEE. CDR3 size: 14 residues. V lost 0 bases and J lost 0, with 6 bases in between. This chain's CDR3 is CASSVGQMNTEAFF. In DNA, the CDR3 is TGTGCCAGCAGCGTAGGACAAATGAACACTGAAGCTTTCTTT.

This clone was seen once. This sample includes further DNA sequences coding for the same CDR3. The chain joins TRBV7-2 to TRBJ1-6; D not resolved. This CDR3 contains 12 residues. The germline gives CDR1 SGHTA, CDR2 FQGNSA. Trimming left V 4 bases short and J 4 bases short, with 2 bases between. The DNA of the CDR3 is TGTGCCAGCAGCTCGTATAATTCACCCCTCCACTTT. Amino acid sequence: CASSSYNSPLHF.

The chain has TRBV28 and TRBJ1-2, with 7 positions matching TRBD1. CDR1 and CDR2 from the germline V gene are MDHEN and SYDVKM. The CDR3 is made up of 15 amino acids. The V gene end was trimmed by 6 bases and the J gene end by 5 bases; junction bases not matched to a gene: 12. CDR3 in DNA: TGTGCCAGCAGCCCGCCCGACAGGGTCGGATATGGCTACACCTTC. Residues: CASSPPDRVGYGYTF.

The chain joins TRBV3-1 (or the pseudogene TRBV3-2) to TRBJ1-6; 10 nucleotides align to TRBD1. The J segment lost 8 bases and the V segment lost 2 bases, leaving 6 bases of the junction unmatched. CDR3 size: 16 residues. Germline loops: CDR1 LGHDT, CDR2 YNNKEL (reference sequence). CDR3 bases: TGTGCCAGCAGCCAACCCACTGGACAGGGGGATTCACCCCTCCACTTT. This gives the protein CASSQPTGQGDSPLHF.

This rearrangement joins TRBV25-1 to TRBJ2-7; D ambiguous. CDR3 length equals 13 residues. Germline CDR1 and CDR2: MGHDK and SYGVNS. Trimming shortened V by 4 bases and J by 6 bases, and 13 bases separated the two germline ends. CDR3 coding DNA: TGTGCCAGCAGTGGGGCATTCCCGAGCGAGCAGTACTTC. Translation: CASSGAFPSEQYF.

This clone turned up a few times. The chain uses TRBV6-5 and TRBJ2-5; maybe TRBD2 (6 bases). The V end lost 5 bases, the J end lost 5 bases, and 18 bases lay between the germline ends. Per germline, CDR1 MNHEY and CDR2 SVGAGI. This CDR3 region has 15 residues. The DNA for the CDR3 is TGTGCCAGCAGTCCGCGGGACGCCCGTGCGGAGACCCAGTACTTC. Translation gives CASSPRDARAETQYF.

This sequence joins TRBV5-1 and TRBJ2-7; 8 nucleotides line up with TRBD1. Looked up from germline, CDR1 is SGHRS and CDR2 is YFSETQ. Trimming at V came to 0 bases and at J to 4 bases, leaving 6 bases not matched to a gene. The CDR3 consists of 15 residues. The CDR3 DNA is TGCGCCAGCAGCTTGGGGGGGACAGGACTTTACGAGCAGTACTTC. Protein product: CASSLGGTGLYEQYF.

This chain uses TRBV27 with TRBJ1-1; D is unclear. The CDR3 totals 14 residues. Germline V gives CDR1 MNHEY, CDR2 SMNVEV (reference sequence). V was pared by 0 bases and J by 1 base, with 6 bases between. The CDR3 nucleotides are TGTGCCAGCAGTTTATCGATGGCGAACACTGAAGCTTTCTTT. It is translated as CASSLSMANTEAFF.

The chain combines TRBV24-1 with TRBJ2-2; D perhaps matches TRBD2 (5 bases). The CDR3 extends over 12 amino acids. The germline V gene has CDR1 KGHDR and CDR2 SFDVKD. V was cut by 6 bases and J by 6 bases, with 7 bases left in between. Here the CDR3 reads CATSSGAGELFF. In DNA, the CDR3 is TGTGCCACCAGTAGCGGCGCCGGGGAGCTGTTTTTT.